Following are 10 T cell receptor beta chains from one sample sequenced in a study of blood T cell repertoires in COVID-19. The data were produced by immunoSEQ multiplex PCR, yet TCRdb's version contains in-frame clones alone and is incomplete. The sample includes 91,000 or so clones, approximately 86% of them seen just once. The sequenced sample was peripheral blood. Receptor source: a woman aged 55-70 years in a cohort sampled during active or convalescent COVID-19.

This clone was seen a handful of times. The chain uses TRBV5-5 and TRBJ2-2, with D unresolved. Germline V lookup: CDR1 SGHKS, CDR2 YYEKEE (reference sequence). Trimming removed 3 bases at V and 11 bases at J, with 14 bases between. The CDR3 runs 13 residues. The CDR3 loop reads CASSYEPFPELFF. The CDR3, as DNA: TGTGCCAGCAGCTACGAGCCTTTCCCCGAGCTGTTTTTT.

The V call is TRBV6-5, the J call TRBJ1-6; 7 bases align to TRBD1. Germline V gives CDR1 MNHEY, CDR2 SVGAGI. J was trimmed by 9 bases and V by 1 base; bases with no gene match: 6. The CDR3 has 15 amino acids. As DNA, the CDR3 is TGTGCCAGCAGTTACTTACAGGGGACGGGTTCACCCCTCCACTTT. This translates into CASSYLQGTGSPLHF.

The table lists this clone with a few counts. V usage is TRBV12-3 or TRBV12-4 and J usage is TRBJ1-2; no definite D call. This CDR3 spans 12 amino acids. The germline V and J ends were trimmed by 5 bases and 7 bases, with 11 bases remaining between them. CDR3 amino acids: CASSSWGGGYTF. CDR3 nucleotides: TGTGCCAGCAGTAGTTGGGGAGGTGGCTACACCTTC.

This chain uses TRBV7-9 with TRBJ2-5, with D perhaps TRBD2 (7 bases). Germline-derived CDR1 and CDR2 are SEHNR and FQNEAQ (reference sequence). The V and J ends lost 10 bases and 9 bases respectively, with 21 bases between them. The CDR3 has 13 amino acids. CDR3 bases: TGTGCCACCACGGGAGGAGAAGAGGGGGCCCAGTACTTC. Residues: CATTGGEEGAQYF.

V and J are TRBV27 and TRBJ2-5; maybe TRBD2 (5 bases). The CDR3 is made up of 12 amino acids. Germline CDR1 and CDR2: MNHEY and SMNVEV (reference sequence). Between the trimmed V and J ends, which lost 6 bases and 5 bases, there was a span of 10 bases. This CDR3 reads CASSHTRETQYF. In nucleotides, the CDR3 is TGTGCCAGCAGCCATACTAGGGAGACCCAGTACTTC.

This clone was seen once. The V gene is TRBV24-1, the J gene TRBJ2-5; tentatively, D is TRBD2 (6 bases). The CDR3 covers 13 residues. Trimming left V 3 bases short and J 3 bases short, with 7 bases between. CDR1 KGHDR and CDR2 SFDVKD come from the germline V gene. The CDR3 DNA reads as TGTGCCACCAGTGATGGAGGGGAAGAGACCCAGTACTTC. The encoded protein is CATSDGGEETQYF.

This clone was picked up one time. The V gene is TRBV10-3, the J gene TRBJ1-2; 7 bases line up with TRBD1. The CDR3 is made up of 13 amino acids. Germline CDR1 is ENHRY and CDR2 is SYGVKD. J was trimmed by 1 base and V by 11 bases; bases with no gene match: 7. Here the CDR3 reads CASQGDSNYGYTF. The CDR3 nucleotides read TGTGCCTCGCAGGGGGACAGTAACTATGGCTACACCTTC.

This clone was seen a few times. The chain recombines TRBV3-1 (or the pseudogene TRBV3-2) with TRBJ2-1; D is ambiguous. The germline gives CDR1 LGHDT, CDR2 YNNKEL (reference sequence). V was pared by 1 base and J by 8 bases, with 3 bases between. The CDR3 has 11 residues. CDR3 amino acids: CASSQAYEQFF. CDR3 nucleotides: TGTGCCAGCAGCCAAGCGTATGAGCAGTTCTTC.

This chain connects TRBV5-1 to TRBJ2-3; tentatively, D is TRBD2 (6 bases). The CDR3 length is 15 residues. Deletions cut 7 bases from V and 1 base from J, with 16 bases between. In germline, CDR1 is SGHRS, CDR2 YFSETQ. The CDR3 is CASARSASGTDTQYF. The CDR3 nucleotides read TGCGCCAGCGCTCGGTCGGCTAGCGGCACAGATACGCAGTATTTT.

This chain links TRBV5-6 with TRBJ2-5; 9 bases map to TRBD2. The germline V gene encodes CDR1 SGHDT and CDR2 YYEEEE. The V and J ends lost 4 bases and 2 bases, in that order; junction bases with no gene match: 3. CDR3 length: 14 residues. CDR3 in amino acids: CASSLAGPQETQYF. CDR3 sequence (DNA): TGTGCCAGCAGCCTAGCGGGGCCACAAGAGACCCAGTACTTC.